Following are 15 T cell receptor beta chains from one sample sequenced in a study of a mutant IDH1 vaccine in newly diagnosed glioma. Time point reported: week 35, safety follow-up. The vaccine gave 300 ug of a 20-mer mutant IDH1 peptide subcutaneously per dose. The antigens for these receptors are not known. Only in-frame clones appear in the TCRdb table, and some are missing; sequencing was by immunoSEQ multiplex PCR. Of tens of thousands of clones in the sample, 70% to 85% are singletons; the top ten hold just over 15%. Specimen: PBMCs, collected from a glioma patient whose treatment included an IDH1 peptide vaccine. The receptors originated from a man aged 25 to 40 with glioma.

The chain joins TRBV4-1 to TRBJ2-7, with 10 bases matching TRBD2. The CDR3 runs 15 residues. Germline V gene sequence: CDR1 MGHRA, CDR2 YSYEKL. V shed 0 bases and J 6 bases; nucleotides not matched to a gene: 5. The CDR3 region has the DNA TGCGCCAGCAGCCAAGAGATAGCGGGAGGATTCGAGCAGTACTTC. Translated, it gives CASSQEIAGGFEQYF.

This clone appeared once. The CDR3 here is CASSLAAGRVTDTQYF. The DNA for the CDR3 is TGTGCCAGCAGCTTAGCTGCAGGGAGGGTCACAGATACGCAGTATTTT. The V gene is TRBV7-2, the J gene TRBJ2-3, with 7 bases aligning to TRBD2. Trimming at V came to 0 bases and at J to 2 bases, leaving 5 bases not matched to a gene. Germline V CDR1 and CDR2: SGHTA, FQGNSA. This CDR3 is built from 16 residues.

The rearrangement joins TRBV9 to TRBJ2-7, with 8 bases that match TRBD1. This CDR3 contains 15 residues. Germline CDR1 SGDLS, CDR2 YYNGEE. With 2 bases clipped from V and 4 bases from J, the junction kept 8 bases outside the gene matches. The chain's CDR3 is CASSVGGTGWYEQYF. The DNA of the CDR3 is TGTGCCAGCAGCGTTGGAGGGACAGGCTGGTACGAGCAGTACTTC. Drawing the rest from reference TRBV9 and TRBJ2-7, the complete variable domain is DSGVTQTPKHLITATGQRVTLRCSPRSGDLSVYWYQQSLDQGLQFLIQYYNGEERAKGNILERFSAQQFPDLHSELNLSSLELGDSALYFCASSVGGTGWYEQYFGPGTRLTVT.

The chain recombines TRBV2 with TRBJ2-5, with unresolved D. Germline CDR1 is SNHLY and CDR2 is FYNNEI. CDR3 size: 11 residues. The V gene lost 11 bases and the J gene lost 2 bases, with 9 bases spanning the gap. The CDR3 loop is CAGKFQETQYF. CDR3 DNA sequence: TGTGCCGGCAAATTTCAAGAGACCCAGTACTTC.

The rearrangement uses TRBV5-4 and TRBJ2-7; D perhaps matches TRBD1 (5 bases). V lost 2 bases to trimming and J lost 2 bases, with 14 bases between them. The CDR3 spans 15 residues. From germline, CDR1 is SGHNT and CDR2 YYREEE (reference sequence). The CDR3 DNA sequence: TGTGCCAGCAGCTTCTTGACAGACCCGACCTACGAGCAGTACTTC. Translating gives CASSFLTDPTYEQYF.

This chain joins TRBV19 and TRBJ2-3; TRBD2 might be the D (5 bases). The CDR3 has 14 residues. Germline values: CDR1 LNHDA, CDR2 SQIVND (reference sequence). The ends were cut back, 4 bases at V and 3 bases at J, with 11 bases in the middle. In nucleotides, the CDR3 is TGTGCCAGTAGTAATTGGGGAGTGACAGATACGCAGTATTTT. As protein: CASSNWGVTDTQYF.

This chain uses TRBV7-9 with TRBJ1-5; 8 positions agree with TRBD1. V was pared by 5 bases and J by 2 bases, with 5 bases of the junction left unmatched. Germline V lookup: CDR1 SEHNR, CDR2 FQNEAQ (reference sequence). The CDR3 is 15 amino acids. The DNA for the CDR3 is TGTGCCAGCAGCACGGACAGGGTAGGCAATCAGCCCCAGCATTTT. Translated, it gives CASSTDRVGNQPQHF.

The J gene is TRBJ1-5, the V gene TRBV19, with a tentative D call TRBD1 (5 bases). This CDR3 comprises 16 residues. Per germline, CDR1 LNHDA and CDR2 SQIVND (reference sequence). Trimming removed 3 bases at V and 4 bases at J, with 16 bases between. The CDR3 DNA follows: TGTGCCAGTAGTATCAAATTCGGGACCAGGAATCAGCCCCAGCATTTT. This encodes CASSIKFGTRNQPQHF.

The chain is built from TRBV4-1 and TRBJ2-3; tentative D call: TRBD2 (5 bases). The germline gives CDR1 MGHRA, CDR2 YSYEKL. Trimming pared 4 bases from V and 3 bases from J, leaving 8 bases between. This CDR3 comprises 13 residues. CDR3: CASSLGETDTQYF. The CDR3 nucleotides read TGCGCCAGCAGCCTCGGGGAGACAGATACGCAGTATTTT.

The J gene is TRBJ2-5, the V gene TRBV18; no reliable D call. Per germline, CDR1 KGHSH and CDR2 LQKENI. V was pared by 3 bases and J by 3 bases, with 8 bases between. The CDR3 extends over 13 amino acids. The CDR3 region is CASSPSLEETQYF. DNA of the CDR3: TGTGCCAGCTCACCTTCCCTCGAAGAGACCCAGTACTTC.

The J gene is TRBJ2-7, the V gene TRBV11-3; TRBD1 aligns across 8 bases. The germline V gene encodes CDR1 SGHNT and CDR2 YENEEA. Trimming cost V 5 bases and J 5 bases; bases outside gene matches: 2. The length of the CDR3 is 12 residues. CDR3 amino acids: CASSQTGDEQYF. CDR3 sequence (DNA): TGTGCCAGCAGCCAGACAGGGGACGAGCAGTACTTC.

The chain carries TRBV5-1 and TRBJ1-2; D possibly corresponds to TRBD1 (5 bases). This CDR3 spans 13 amino acids. The V end lost 3 bases, the J end lost 4 bases, and 10 bases lay between the germline ends. The germline V gene has CDR1 SGHRS and CDR2 YFSETQ. CDR3 coding DNA: TGCGCCAGCAGCTCAGACAGTCTCTATGGCTACACCTTC. It yields the protein CASSSDSLYGYTF.

The chain uses TRBV30 and TRBJ2-7; 9 bases are shared with TRBD1. CDR1 is GTSNPN, CDR2 SVGIG, per germline (reference sequence). The CDR3 has 14 amino acids. The trim removed 8 bases at V and 6 bases at J, leaving 14 bases unmatched. The CDR3 DNA reads TGTGCCATCGCTTCGACAGGGGGAGGAGTCGAGCAGTACTTC. It translates to CAIASTGGGVEQYF.

V and J are TRBV19 and TRBJ2-3; TRBD2 matches at 7 bases. Germline V CDR1 and CDR2: LNHDA, SQIVND (reference sequence). With 1 base clipped from V and 5 bases from J, the junction kept 6 bases outside the gene matches. The CDR3 extends over 15 amino acids. The CDR3 reads CASSIVGLVEDTQYF. CDR3 DNA: TGTGCCAGTAGTATAGTTGGACTAGTGGAAGATACGCAGTATTTT.

The chain carries TRBV5-5 and TRBJ2-2, with 12 bases identical to TRBD2. The length of the CDR3 is 17 residues. The junction had 7 bases not matched to a gene; V was cut back by 2 bases and J by 5 bases. Germline values: CDR1 SGHKS, CDR2 YYEKEE (reference sequence). The CDR3 sequence: CASSLGTSGPSTGELFF. The CDR3 coding sequence is TGTGCCAGCAGCTTAGGGACTAGCGGGCCCTCGACCGGGGAGCTGTTTTTT.